This is a list of T cell receptor beta chains from one sample in a study of blood T cell repertoires in COVID-19. The repertoire was sequenced with immunoSEQ multiplex PCR; TCRdb's copy has only in-frame clones and lacks some. The table has 89,000 or so clones, roughly 95% seen once. The sample taken for sequencing was peripheral blood. These receptors all stem from a human donor with active COVID-19. The donor label of this sample is uncertain. The CDR3 runs from the conserved cysteine through the conserved F or W. Each record gives: D gene, clone size, V gene, J gene, CDR3 protein, CDR3 DNA. The D gene is left open where the match is weak. The size field is filled for only some rows; it gives once, few, many or a size class.

>.|.|TRBV27|TRBJ1-1
CASIQISPGPLNTEAFF
TGTGCCAGCATCCAAATATCGCCAGGGCCCCTGAACACTGAAGCTTTCTTT
>.|.|TRBV21-1|TRBJ1-3
CASSIYGSTFGWGNTIYF
.
>TRBD1|.|TRBV3-1/TRBV3-2|TRBJ1-1
CASSRGQGYSRNTEAFF
TGTGCCAGCAGCCGAGGACAGGGGTATTCAAGAAACACTGAAGCTTTCTTT
>.|once|TRBV28|TRBJ1-2
CASREQPYGYTF
TGTGCCAGCAGGGAACAGCCGTATGGCTACACCTTC
>.|.|TRBV21-1|TRBJ2-2
CASSKWGLTGGPNTGELFF
TGTGCCAGCAGCAAATGGGGGTTGACGGGAGGGCCCAACACCGGGGAGCTGTTTTTT
>.|.|TRBV6-5|TRBJ1-1
CASSIDRRRDTEAFF
TGTGCCAGCAGCATCGACAGACGCAGGGACACTGAAGCTTTCTTT
>.|.|TRBV7-7|TRBJ1-3
CASSSSGVPGNTIYF
TGTGCTAGCAGCTCCTCCGGGGTTCCTGGAAACACCATATATTTT
>TRBD2|.|TRBV24-1|TRBJ2-3
CATSVREPDTQYF
TGTGCCACCAGTGTGCGGGAGCCAGATACGCAGTATTTT
>.|.|TRBV5-6|TRBJ1-5
CASSSLGGAPNQPQHF
TGTGCCAGCAGCAGCCTCGGGGGGGCCCCCAATCAGCCCCAGCATTTT
>TRBD1|.|TRBV28|TRBJ1-6
CASSTPYPTGGTAPLHF
TGTGCCAGCAGTACCCCCTACCCGACAGGGGGAACGGCACCCCTCCACTTT
>TRBD2|.|TRBV27|TRBJ2-7
CASSLSGGRGYEQYF
TGTGCCAGCAGTTTATCAGGCGGGAGAGGCTACGAGCAGTACTTC
>.|once|TRBV19|TRBJ1-5
CASSDSFGQPQHF
TGTGCCAGTAGCGACAGTTTTGGTCAGCCCCAGCATTTT
>.|.|TRBV19|TRBJ2-6
CASGEYSGANVLTF
TGTGCCAGTGGGGAGTACTCTGGGGCCAACGTCCTGACTTTC
>.|.|TRBV5-8|TRBJ2-3
CASSFGSGLTDTQYF
TGTGCCAGCAGCTTCGGTAGCGGACTCACAGATACGCAGTATTTT
>.|.|TRBV2|TRBJ1-6
CASSLTGYSPLHF
TGTGCCAGCAGTCTCACAGGGTACTCACCCCTCCACTTT
>.|.|TRBV4-3|TRBJ2-1
CASSQDAFNEQFF
TGCGCCAGCAGCCAAGACGCGTTCAATGAGCAGTTCTTC
>.|.|TRBV6-2/TRBV6-3|TRBJ1-1
CASSYAGGNTEAFF
TGTGCCAGCAGTTACGCCGGGGGGAACACTGAAGCTTTCTTT
>.|few|TRBV21-1|TRBJ1-1
CASSKAADNRYTEAFF
TGTGCCAGCAGCAAAGCCGCCGACAACCGCTACACTGAAGCTTTCTTT
>TRBD1|.|TRBV5-1|TRBJ2-2
CASSLGQVGTGELFF
TGCGCCAGCAGCCTCGGACAGGTGGGGACCGGGGAGCTGTTTTTT
>TRBD2|.|TRBV11-3|TRBJ2-7
CASSLLTSGIYEQYF
TGTGCCAGCAGCTTATTAACTAGCGGCATCTACGAGCAGTACTTC
>.|.|TRBV28|TRBJ2-7
CASSQQGAEQYF
TGTGCCAGCAGTCAACAGGGTGCCGAGCAGTACTTC
>TRBD2|.|TRBV5-1|TRBJ2-2
CASRLLAGAYSNTGELFF
TGCGCCAGCAGGCTACTAGCGGGGGCGTATTCGAACACCGGGGAGCTGTTTTTT
>TRBD1|.|TRBV3-1/TRBV3-2|TRBJ1-1
CASSPTGGIEAFF
TGTGCCAGCAGCCCGACAGGGGGTATTGAAGCTTTCTTT
>TRBD1|few|TRBV9|TRBJ1-6
CASSDGTENSPLHF
TGTGCCAGCAGCGACGGGACAGAGAATTCACCCCTCCACTTT
>TRBD1|.|TRBV6-4|TRBJ1-5
CASSDPDRVGKNQPQHF
TGTGCCAGCAGTGACCCGGACAGGGTAGGGAAAAATCAGCCCCAGCATTTT